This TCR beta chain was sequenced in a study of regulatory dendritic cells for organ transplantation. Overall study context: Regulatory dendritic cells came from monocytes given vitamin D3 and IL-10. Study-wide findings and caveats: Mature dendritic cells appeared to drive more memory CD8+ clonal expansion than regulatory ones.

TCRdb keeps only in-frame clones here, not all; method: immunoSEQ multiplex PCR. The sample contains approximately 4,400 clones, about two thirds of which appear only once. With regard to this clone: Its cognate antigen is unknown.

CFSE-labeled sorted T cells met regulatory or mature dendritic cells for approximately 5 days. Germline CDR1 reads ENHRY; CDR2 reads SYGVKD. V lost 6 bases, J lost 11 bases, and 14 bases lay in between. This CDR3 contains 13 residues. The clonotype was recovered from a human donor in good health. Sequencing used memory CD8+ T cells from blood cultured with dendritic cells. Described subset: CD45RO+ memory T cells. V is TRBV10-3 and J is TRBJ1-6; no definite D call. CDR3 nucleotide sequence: TGTGCCATCAGCGAGGACCTATTGGCACCCCTCCACTTT. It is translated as CAISEDLLAPLHF.